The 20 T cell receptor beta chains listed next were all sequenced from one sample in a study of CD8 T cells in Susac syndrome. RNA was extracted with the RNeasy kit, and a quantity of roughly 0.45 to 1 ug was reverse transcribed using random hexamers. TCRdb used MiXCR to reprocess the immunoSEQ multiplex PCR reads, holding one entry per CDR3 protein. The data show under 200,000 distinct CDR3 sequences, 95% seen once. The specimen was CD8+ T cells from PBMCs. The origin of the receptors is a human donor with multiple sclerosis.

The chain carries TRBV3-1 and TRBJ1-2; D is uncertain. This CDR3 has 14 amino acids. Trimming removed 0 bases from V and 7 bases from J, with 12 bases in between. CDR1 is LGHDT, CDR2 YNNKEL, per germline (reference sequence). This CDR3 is CASSQDTGFVGYTF. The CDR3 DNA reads TGTGCCAGCAGCCAAGATACGGGTTTCGTTGGCTACACCTTC.

The CDR3 bases are TGCGCCAGCAGCCCTTCCGACAGGGGAAGGGAAAAACTGTTTTTT. This translates into CASSPSDRGREKLFF. V is TRBV5-1 and J is TRBJ1-4, with 8 bases identical to TRBD1. This CDR3 has 15 residues. J gave up 8 bases and V 4 bases, and 10 bases lay outside the gene matches. Germline V lookup: CDR1 SGHRS, CDR2 YFSETQ.

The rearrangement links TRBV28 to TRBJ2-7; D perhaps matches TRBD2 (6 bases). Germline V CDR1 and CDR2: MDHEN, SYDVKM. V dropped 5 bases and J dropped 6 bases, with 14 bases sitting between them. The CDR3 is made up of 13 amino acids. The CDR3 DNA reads TGTGCCAGCAGTCAGCGGGTCGGGCTCGAGCAGTACTTC. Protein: CASSQRVGLEQYF.

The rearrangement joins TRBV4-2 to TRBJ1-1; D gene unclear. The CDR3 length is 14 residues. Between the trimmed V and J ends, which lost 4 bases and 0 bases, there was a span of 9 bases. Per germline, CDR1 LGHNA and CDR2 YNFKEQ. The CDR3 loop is CASSPTSLNTEAFF. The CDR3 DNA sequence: TGTGCCAGCAGCCCCACCAGCTTGAACACTGAAGCTTTCTTT.

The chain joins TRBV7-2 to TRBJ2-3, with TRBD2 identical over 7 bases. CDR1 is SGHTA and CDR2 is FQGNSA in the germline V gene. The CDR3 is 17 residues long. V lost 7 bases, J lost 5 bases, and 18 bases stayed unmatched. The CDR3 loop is CASISGLGGLAGDTQYF. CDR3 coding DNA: TGTGCCAGCATCTCCGGTTTGGGAGGATTAGCGGGAGATACGCAGTATTTT. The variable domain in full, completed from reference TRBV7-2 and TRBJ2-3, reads GAGVSQSPSNKVTEKGKDVELRCDPISGHTALYWYRQSLGQGLEFLIYFQGNSAPDKSGLPSDRFSAERTGGSVSTLTIQRTQQEDSAVYLCASISGLGGLAGDTQYFGPGTRLTVL.

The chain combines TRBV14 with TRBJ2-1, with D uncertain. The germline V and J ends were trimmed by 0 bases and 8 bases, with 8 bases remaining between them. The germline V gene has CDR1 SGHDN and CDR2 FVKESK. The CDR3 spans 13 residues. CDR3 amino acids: CASSQDGWDEQFF. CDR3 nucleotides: TGTGCCAGCAGCCAAGATGGGTGGGATGAGCAGTTCTTC.

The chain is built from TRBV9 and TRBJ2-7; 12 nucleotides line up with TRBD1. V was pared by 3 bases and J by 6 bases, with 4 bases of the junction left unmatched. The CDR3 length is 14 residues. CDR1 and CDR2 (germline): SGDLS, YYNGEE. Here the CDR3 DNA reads TGTGCCAGCAGCGCCGGGACAGGGGGCTTCGAGCAGTACTTC. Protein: CASSAGTGGFEQYF.

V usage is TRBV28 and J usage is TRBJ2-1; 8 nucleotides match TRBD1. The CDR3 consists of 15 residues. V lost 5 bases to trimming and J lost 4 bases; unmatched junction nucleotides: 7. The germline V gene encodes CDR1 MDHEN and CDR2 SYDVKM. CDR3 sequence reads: CASSTTGVFYNEQFF. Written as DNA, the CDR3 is TGTGCCAGCAGTACGACAGGGGTATTTTACAATGAGCAGTTCTTC.

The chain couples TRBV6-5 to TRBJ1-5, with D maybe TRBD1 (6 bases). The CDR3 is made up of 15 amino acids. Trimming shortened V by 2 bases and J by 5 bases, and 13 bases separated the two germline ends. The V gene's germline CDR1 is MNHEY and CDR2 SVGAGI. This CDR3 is CASSYGGGWDQPQHF. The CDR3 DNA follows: TGTGCCAGCAGTTACGGGGGGGGCTGGGATCAGCCCCAGCATTTT.

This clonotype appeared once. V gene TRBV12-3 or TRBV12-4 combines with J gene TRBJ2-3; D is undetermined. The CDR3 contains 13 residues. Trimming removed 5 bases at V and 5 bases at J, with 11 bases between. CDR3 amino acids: CASSQIFRDTQYF. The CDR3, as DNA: TGTGCCAGCAGTCAAATATTTCGAGATACGCAGTATTTT.

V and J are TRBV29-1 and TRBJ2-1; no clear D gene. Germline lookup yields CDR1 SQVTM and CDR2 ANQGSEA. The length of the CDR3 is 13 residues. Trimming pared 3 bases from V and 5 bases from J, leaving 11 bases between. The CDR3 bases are TGCAGCGTTGAGGAACAGCGACACAATGAGCAGTTCTTC. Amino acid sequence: CSVEEQRHNEQFF.

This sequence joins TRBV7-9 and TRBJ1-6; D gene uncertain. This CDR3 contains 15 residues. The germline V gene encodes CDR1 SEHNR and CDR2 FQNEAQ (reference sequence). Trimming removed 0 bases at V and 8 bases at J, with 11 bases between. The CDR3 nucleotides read TGTGCCAGCAGCTTAGCGGATGCAGTCTATTCACCCCTCCACTTT. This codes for CASSLADAVYSPLHF. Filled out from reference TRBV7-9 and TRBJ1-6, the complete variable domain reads DTGVSQNPRHKITKRGQNVTFRCDPISEHNRLYWYRQTLGQGPEFLTYFQNEAQLEKSRLLSDRFSAERPKGSFSTLEIQRTEQGDSAMYLCASSLADAVYSPLHFGNGTRLTVT.

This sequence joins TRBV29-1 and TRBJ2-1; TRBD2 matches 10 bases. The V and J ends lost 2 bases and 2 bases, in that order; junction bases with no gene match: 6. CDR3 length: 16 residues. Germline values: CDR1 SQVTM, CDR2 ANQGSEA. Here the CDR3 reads CSVEKSSGSPYNEQFF. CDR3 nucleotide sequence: TGCAGCGTTGAAAAGTCTAGCGGGAGCCCCTACAATGAGCAGTTCTTC.

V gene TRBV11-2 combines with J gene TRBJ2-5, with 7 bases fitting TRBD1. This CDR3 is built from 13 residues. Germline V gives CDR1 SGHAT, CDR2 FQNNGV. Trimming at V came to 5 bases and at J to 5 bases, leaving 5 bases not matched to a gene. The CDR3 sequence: CASSRQGSETQYF. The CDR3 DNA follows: TGTGCCAGCAGCAGACAGGGATCGGAGACCCAGTACTTC.

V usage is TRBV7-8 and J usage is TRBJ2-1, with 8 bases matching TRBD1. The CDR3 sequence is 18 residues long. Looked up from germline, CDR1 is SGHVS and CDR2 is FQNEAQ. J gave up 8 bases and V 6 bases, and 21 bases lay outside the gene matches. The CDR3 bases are TGTGCCAGCAGTGATAGCCCAGAAAGGACAGGGATGTCGGATGAGCAGTTCTTC. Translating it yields CASSDSPERTGMSDEQFF.

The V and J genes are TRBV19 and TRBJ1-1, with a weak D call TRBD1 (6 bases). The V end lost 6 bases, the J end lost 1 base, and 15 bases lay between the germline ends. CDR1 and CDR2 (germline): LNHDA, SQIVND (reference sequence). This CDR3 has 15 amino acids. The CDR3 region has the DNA TGTGCCAGTAGCCCCAACGCAGGGGCGAACACTGAAGCTTTCTTT. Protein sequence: CASSPNAGANTEAFF. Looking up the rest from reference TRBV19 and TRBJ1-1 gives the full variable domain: DGGITQSPKYLFRKEGQNVTLSCEQNLNHDAMYWYRQDPGQGLRLIYYSQIVNDFQKGDIAEGYSVSREKKESFPLTVTSAQKNPTAFYLCASSPNAGANTEAFFGQGTRLTVV.

The CDR3 protein is CASSPSGEATEAFF. CDR3 in DNA: TGTGCCAGCAGCCCTTCGGGCGAAGCGACTGAAGCTTTCTTT. The chain has TRBV9 and TRBJ1-1; D uncertain. V was pared by 4 bases and J by 5 bases, with 15 bases between. Germline V gene data show CDR1 as SGDLS and CDR2 as YYNGEE. The CDR3 is 14 residues long.

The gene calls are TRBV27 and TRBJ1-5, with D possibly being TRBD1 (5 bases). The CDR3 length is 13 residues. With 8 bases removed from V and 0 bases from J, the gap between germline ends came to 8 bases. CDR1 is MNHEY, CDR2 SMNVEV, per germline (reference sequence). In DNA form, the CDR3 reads TGTGCCAGCGAGGGGTCTAGCAATCAGCCCCAGCATTTT. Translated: CASEGSSNQPQHF.

The CDR3 loop reads CASGLAGTVYNEQFF. In DNA form, the CDR3 reads TGTGCTAGTGGTTTGGCTGGGACAGTCTACAATGAGCAGTTCTTC. The rearrangement links TRBV12-5 to TRBJ2-1, with 7 positions matching TRBD1. With V trimmed by 1 base and J by 3 bases, 3 bases remained unmatched. Germline CDR1 is LGHNT and CDR2 is FRNRAP. This CDR3 is 15 amino acids long.

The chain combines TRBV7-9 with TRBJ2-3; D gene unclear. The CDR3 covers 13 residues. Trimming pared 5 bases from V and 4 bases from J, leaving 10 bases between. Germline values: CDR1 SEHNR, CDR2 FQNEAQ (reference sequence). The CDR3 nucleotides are TGTGCCAGCAGCCCTTCTATAGCAGATACGCAGTATTTT. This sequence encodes CASSPSIADTQYF.